The 14 T cell receptor beta chains below were found in one sample sequenced in a study of chemoradiotherapy in HPV16-positive cancers. This table comes from immunoSEQ multiplex PCR, and its TCRdb copy is limited to in-frame clones, with some not included. The repertoire holds some 30,000 clones, with about 85% as singletons. Source: blood, taken from a patient who underwent chemoradiotherapy. The receptors stem from a human donor with HPV-associated anogenital cancer.

This clone has only a few counts. The chain employs TRBV10-1 and TRBJ2-7, with D unresolved. CDR3 length: 12 amino acids. Trimming took 8 bases from V and 2 from J, leaving 10 bases between them. From germline, CDR1 is WNHNN and CDR2 SYGVQD (reference sequence). The DNA of the CDR3 is TGCGCCAGCGGTGTACTGCCCTACGAGCAGTACTTC. This codes for CASGVLPYEQYF.

The genes are TRBV27 and TRBJ1-5; D unresolved. The CDR3 totals 14 residues. Germline V lookup: CDR1 MNHEY, CDR2 SMNVEV (reference sequence). Trimming pared 4 bases from V and 3 bases from J, leaving 10 bases between. CDR3 sequence: CASSSDRFNQPQHF. The CDR3 nucleotides read TGTGCCAGCAGTTCCGACCGATTCAATCAGCCCCAGCATTTT.

The CDR3 region is CSVERVGFTSGYTF. CDR3 bases: TGCAGCGTTGAAAGAGTAGGGTTCACGTCTGGCTACACCTTC. J is TRBJ1-2 and V is TRBV29-1; D unclear. CDR1 is SQVTM and CDR2 is ANQGSEA in the germline V gene. CDR3 length equals 14 residues. V was cut by 2 bases and J by 7 bases, with 17 bases left in between.

The chain carries TRBV2 and TRBJ1-2, with D maybe TRBD1 (5 bases). The V gene's germline CDR1 is SNHLY and CDR2 FYNNEI. The CDR3 spans 16 residues. V lost 6 bases and J lost 1, with 18 bases in between. CDR3 nucleotide sequence: TGTGCCAGCAGAACGCCGATATTCCAGGGTAACTATGGCTACACCTTC. This gives the protein CASRTPIFQGNYGYTF.

In nucleotides, the CDR3 is TGTGCCAGCAGCCGACCTGGGACAGGGGCCAATCAGCCCCAGCATTTT. This encodes CASSRPGTGANQPQHF. This sequence joins TRBV28 and TRBJ1-5; 10 nucleotides match TRBD1. The CDR3 spans 16 residues. Germline CDR1 MDHEN, CDR2 SYDVKM. The trim removed 6 bases at V and 3 bases at J, leaving 8 bases unmatched.

The chain combines TRBV5-1 with TRBJ2-2, with 8 positions matching TRBD2. This CDR3 is 14 amino acids long. CDR1 and CDR2 from the germline V gene are SGHRS and YFSETQ. With V trimmed by 4 bases and J by 5 bases, 4 bases remained unmatched. The DNA of the CDR3 is TGCGCCAGCAGCCTTAGCGGGGAAACCGGGGAGCTGTTTTTT. Translating it yields CASSLSGETGELFF. Full variable domain (outside the CDR3, taken from reference TRBV5-1 and TRBJ2-2): KAGVTQTPRYLIKTRGQQVTLSCSPISGHRSVSWYQQTPGQGLQFLFEYFSETQRNKGNFPGRFSGRQFSNSRSEMNVSTLELGDSALYLCASSLSGETGELFFGEGSRLTVL.

The chain recombines TRBV15 with TRBJ2-7; 9 nucleotides agree with TRBD1. The junction had 11 bases not matched to a gene; V was cut back by 8 bases and J by 3 bases. The CDR3 has 15 residues. Germline V lookup: CDR1 LNHNV, CDR2 YYDKDF (reference sequence). The CDR3 bases are TGTGCCACCGGAGACCTCGGGACAGGGTTCTACGAGCAGTACTTC. Protein product: CATGDLGTGFYEQYF.

In its sample, this clone was seen a few times. The chain carries TRBV7-6 and TRBJ2-2; TRBD2 matches at 7 bases. V lost 5 bases and J lost 5; bases outside the gene matches: 8. The CDR3 totals 15 residues. Germline CDR1 SGHVS, CDR2 FNYEAQ. DNA for the CDR3: TGTGCCAGCAGCGGTCTAGCGGCAATGACCGGGGAGCTGTTTTTT. This gives the protein CASSGLAAMTGELFF.

The CDR3 here is CASSVSGGGSYNEQFF. In DNA, the CDR3 is TGTGCCAGCAGCGTATCGGGGGGGGGCTCCTACAATGAGCAGTTCTTC. The V call is TRBV9, the J call TRBJ2-1; 8 bases are a match to TRBD2. V shed 1 base and J 0 bases; nucleotides not matched to a gene: 3. Germline CDR1 is SGDLS and CDR2 is YYNGEE. CDR3 length equals 16 residues.

CDR3 coding DNA: TGTGCCAGTAGTATGCAAGCCCTCGCTGGAAACACCATATATTTT. Translating gives CASSMQALAGNTIYF. This chain links TRBV19 with TRBJ1-3, with D unresolved. The germline V gene encodes CDR1 LNHDA and CDR2 SQIVND (reference sequence). V was shortened by 3 bases and J by 2 bases, with 11 bases between the two germline ends. The CDR3 has 15 residues.

The chain couples TRBV6-5 to TRBJ2-7; D is perhaps TRBD1 or TRBD2 (5 bases each). The CDR3 runs 15 residues. Per germline, CDR1 MNHEY and CDR2 SVGAGI. Trimming shortened V by 2 bases and J by 0 bases, and 11 bases separated the two germline ends. This chain's CDR3 is CASSYDSTSSYEQYF. The CDR3 DNA reads TGTGCCAGCAGTTACGACAGTACTAGCTCCTACGAGCAGTACTTC.

The gene calls are TRBV7-2 and TRBJ1-4; D ambiguous. The CDR3 loop spans 15 amino acids. CDR1 is SGHTA, CDR2 FQGNSA, per germline. The V end lost 2 bases, the J end lost 5 bases, and 12 bases lay between the germline ends. The CDR3: CASSLRGSRNEKLFF. The CDR3 bases are TGTGCCAGCAGCTTACGAGGGAGCAGGAATGAAAAACTGTTTTTT.

In nucleotides, the CDR3 is TGTGCCAGCAGCTCCCTTAACCTCGGCGTAGGCAACACTGAAGCTTTCTTT. Its translation is CASSSLNLGVGNTEAFF. The J gene is TRBJ1-1, the V gene TRBV7-9; D call uncertain. This CDR3 comprises 17 residues. Germline V gene sequence: CDR1 SEHNR, CDR2 FQNEAQ (reference sequence). V gave up 4 bases and J gave up 2 bases, with 20 bases separating them.

This clone appeared once. The chain carries TRBV10-2 and TRBJ1-1; D is uncertain. The V end was cut by 10 bases, the J end by 2 bases, with 17 bases between. Looked up from germline, CDR1 is WSHSY and CDR2 is SAAADI. The CDR3 totals 14 residues. CDR3 residues: CATGVTQENTEAFF. The CDR3 bases are TGCGCCACCGGGGTTACTCAGGAAAACACTGAAGCTTTCTTT.